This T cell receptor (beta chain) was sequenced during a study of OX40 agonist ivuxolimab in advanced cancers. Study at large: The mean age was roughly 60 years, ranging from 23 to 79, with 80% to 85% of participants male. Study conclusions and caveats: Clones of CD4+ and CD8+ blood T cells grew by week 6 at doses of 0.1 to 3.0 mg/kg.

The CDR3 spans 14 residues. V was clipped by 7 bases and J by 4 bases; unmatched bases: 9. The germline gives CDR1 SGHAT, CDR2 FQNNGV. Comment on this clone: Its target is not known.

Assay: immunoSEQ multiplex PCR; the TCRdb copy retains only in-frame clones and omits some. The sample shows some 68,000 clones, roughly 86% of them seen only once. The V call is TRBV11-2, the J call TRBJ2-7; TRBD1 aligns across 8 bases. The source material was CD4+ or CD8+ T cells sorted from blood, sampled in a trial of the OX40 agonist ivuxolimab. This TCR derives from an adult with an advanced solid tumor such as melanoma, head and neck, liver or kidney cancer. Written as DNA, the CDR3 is TGTGCCAGCACCGGACAGGGTTTGCGGTACGAGCAGTACTTC. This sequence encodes CASTGQGLRYEQYF.